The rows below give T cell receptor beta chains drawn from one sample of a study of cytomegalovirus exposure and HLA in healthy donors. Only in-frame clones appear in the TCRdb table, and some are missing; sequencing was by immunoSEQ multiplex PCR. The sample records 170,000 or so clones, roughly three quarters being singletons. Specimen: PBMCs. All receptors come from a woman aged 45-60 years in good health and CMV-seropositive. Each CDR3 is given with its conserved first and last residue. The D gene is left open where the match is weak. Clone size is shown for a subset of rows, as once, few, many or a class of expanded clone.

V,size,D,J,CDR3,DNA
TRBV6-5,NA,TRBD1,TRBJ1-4,CASSLPGQGREKLFF,TGTGCCAGCAGCCTTCCGGGACAGGGTAGGGAAAAACTGTTTTTT
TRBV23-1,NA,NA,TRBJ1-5,CASSQWGRGWSNQPQHF,TGCGCCAGCAGTCAATGGGGGAGGGGCTGGAGCAATCAGCCCCAGCATTTT
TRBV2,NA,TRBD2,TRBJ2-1,CASSFSGSGGTLRYNEQFF,TGTGCCAGCTCCTTTAGCGGTAGCGGGGGGACTCTGAGGTACAATGAGCAGTTCTTC
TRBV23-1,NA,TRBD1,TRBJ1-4,CASRQGFNEKLFF,TGCGCCAGCAGACAGGGGTTTAATGAAAAACTGTTTTTT
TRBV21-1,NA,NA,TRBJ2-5,CASSKFRERGVEETQYF,TGTGCCAGCAGCAAATTTCGGGAGCGGGGGGTAGAAGAGACCCAGTACTTC
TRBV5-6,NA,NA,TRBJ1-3,CASSLVGGTERNTIYF,TGTGCCAGCAGCTTGGTGGGGGGAACTGAAAGAAACACCATATATTTT
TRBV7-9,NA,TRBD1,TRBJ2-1,CASRLSGQGNNEQFF,TGTGCCAGCAGACTCTCGGGACAGGGCAACAATGAGCAGTTCTTC
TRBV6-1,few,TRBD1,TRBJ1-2,CASRARQGHYYGYTF,TGTGCCAGCAGGGCCCGACAGGGGCACTACTATGGCTACACCTTC
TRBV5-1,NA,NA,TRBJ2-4,CASSLGGIQYF,TGCGCCAGCAGCTTGGGAGGCATTCAGTACTTC
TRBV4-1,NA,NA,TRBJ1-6,CASSQRQGGNSPLHF,TGCGCCAGCAGCCAAAGGCAGGGAGGCAATTCACCCCTCCACTTT
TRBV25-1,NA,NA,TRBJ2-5,CASSEWNLAREETQYF,TGTGCCAGCAGTGAATGGAATCTAGCGAGAGAGGAGACCCAGTACTTC
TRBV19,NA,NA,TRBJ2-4,CASSISRAENIQYF,TGTGCCAGTAGTATTTCCAGGGCGGAAAACATTCAGTACTTC
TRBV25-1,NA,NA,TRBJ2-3,CASSTPGYSTDTQYF,TGTGCCAGCAGTACCCCGGGGTACAGCACAGATACGCAGTATTTT
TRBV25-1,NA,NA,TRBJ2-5,CASSVLTTAQETQYF,TGTGCCAGCAGTGTGCTTACTACCGCCCAAGAGACCCAGTACTTC
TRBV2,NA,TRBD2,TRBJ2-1,CASSGGTSVNNEQFF,TGTGCCAGCAGTGGGGGGACTAGCGTAAACAATGAGCAGTTCTTC
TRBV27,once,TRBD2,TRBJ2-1,CASSLLIGASGGANEQFF,TGTGCCAGCAGTTTATTGATTGGGGCTAGCGGGGGGGCGAATGAGCAGTTCTTC
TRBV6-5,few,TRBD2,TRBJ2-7,CASQQHGREGEQYF,TGTGCCAGTCAACAGCACGGCAGGGAGGGAGAGCAGTACTTC
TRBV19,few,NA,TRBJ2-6,CATRSSGANVLTF,TGTGCCACTAGATCATCCGGGGCCAACGTCCTGACTTTC
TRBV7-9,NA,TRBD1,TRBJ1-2,CASSPGTGVVGYTF,TGTGCCAGCAGCCCCGGGACAGGGGTAGTCGGCTACACCTTC
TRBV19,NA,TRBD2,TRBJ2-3,CASSTQLAGGYGTQYF,TGTGCCAGTAGTACCCAACTAGCGGGGGGGTACGGTACGCAGTATTTT
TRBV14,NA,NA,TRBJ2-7,CASSQELGTSAEQYF,TGTGCCAGCAGCCAAGAGCTCGGGACATCCGCAGAGCAGTACTTC
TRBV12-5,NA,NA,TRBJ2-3,CASGSGTGAGTDTQYF,TGTGCTAGTGGTTCAGGGACTGGGGCTGGCACAGATACGCAGTATTTT
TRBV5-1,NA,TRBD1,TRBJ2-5,CASSPGTGGETQYF,TGCGCCAGCAGCCCGGGGACAGGGGGAGAGACCCAGTACTTC
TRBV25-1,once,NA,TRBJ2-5,CASSDRGVETQYF,TGTGCCAGCAGTGACAGGGGTGTAGAGACCCAGTACTTC
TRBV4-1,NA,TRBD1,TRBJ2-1,CASSQTGYNEQFF,TGCGCCAGCAGCCAGACAGGGTACAATGAGCAGTTCTTC